Listed below are T cell receptor beta chains from one sample, sequenced in a study of shared clonotypes between healthy human individuals. Assay: immunoSEQ multiplex PCR; the TCRdb copy retains only in-frame clones and omits some. The table has about half a million clones, almost 80% seen once. The sequenced material came from PBMCs. All receptors derive from a woman aged 40 to 55 in good health. Some clones in this sample may be carry-over from other donors' samples. CDR3s include the opening cysteine and the closing phenylalanine or tryptophan. The D gene is left open where the match is weak. The size entry is marked missing in some rows and otherwise reads once, few, many or a size class.

j_call | v_call | d_call | clone_size | cdr3_aa | cdr3_nt
TRBJ2-1 | TRBV7-3 | . | few | CASSLEGGGPYEQFF | TGTGCCAGCAGCTTAGAGGGGGGTGGTCCCTATGAGCAGTTCTTC
TRBJ2-7 | TRBV19 | TRBD2 | . | CASASGRSSYEQYF | TGTGCCAGTGCCAGCGGGAGGAGCTCCTACGAGCAGTACTTC
TRBJ1-4 | TRBV29-1 | . | . | CSAGLQGTNEKLFF | TGCAGCGCTGGCTTGCAGGGAACTAATGAAAAACTGTTTTTT
TRBJ2-3 | TRBV7-2 | . | . | CASSFGDPMSTQYF | TGTGCCAGCAGCTTCGGCGACCCTATGTCTACGCAGTATTTT
TRBJ2-6 | TRBV7-9 | . | few | CASSRWGGEASGANVLTF | TGTGCCAGCAGCCGCTGGGGGGGCGAAGCTTCTGGGGCCAACGTCCTGACTTTC
TRBJ1-2 | TRBV7-2 | . | . | CASSLSWTENYGYTF | TGTGCCAGCAGCTTATCTTGGACGGAAAACTATGGCTACACCTTC
TRBJ2-5 | TRBV7-6 | . | once | CASSPPRETQYF | TGTGCCAGCAGCCCCCCGCGGGAGACCCAGTACTTC
TRBJ2-7 | TRBV5-1 | TRBD2 | . | CASSLGLAGFEQYF | TGCGCCAGCAGCTTAGGACTAGCGGGATTCGAGCAGTACTTC
TRBJ1-1 | TRBV7-6 | TRBD1 | . | CASSSRTGGEAFF | TGTGCCAGCAGCTCCAGGACAGGGGGTGAAGCTTTCTTT
TRBJ2-7 | TRBV27 | TRBD1 | . | CASSPQIPTGGYEQYF | TGTGCCAGCAGTCCCCAGATCCCGACAGGGGGCTACGAGCAGTACTTC
TRBJ2-1 | TRBV9 | . | . | CASSPRNDLSYNEQFF | TGTGCCAGCAGCCCGAGGAACGACCTCTCCTACAATGAGCAGTTCTTC
TRBJ2-2 | TRBV9 | . | . | CASSASGAGGELFF | TGTGCCAGCAGCGCTAGTGGGGCAGGTGGGGAGCTGTTTTTT
TRBJ2-7 | TRBV5-1 | TRBD1 | . | CASSSQTGTEQYF | TGCGCCAGCAGCTCTCAGACAGGGACCGAGCAGTACTTC
TRBJ2-1 | TRBV5-1 | . | . | CASSSRTEYNEQFF | TGCGCCAGCAGTTCACGGACAGAATACAATGAGCAGTTCTTC
TRBJ2-2 | TRBV5-1 | TRBD2 | few | CASSLFTSANTGELFF | TGCGCCAGCAGCTTGTTCACTAGCGCTAACACCGGGGAGCTGTTTTTT
TRBJ2-7 | TRBV2 | TRBD1 | . | CASSEQTGPSYEQYF | TGTGCCAGCAGTGAACAGACAGGGCCTTCCTACGAGCAGTACTTC
TRBJ2-7 | TRBV27 | TRBD2 | . | CASSPRRGVSGSWYEQYF | TGTGCCAGCAGTCCGCGAAGGGGGGTTAGCGGGAGTTGGTACGAGCAGTACTTC
TRBJ1-2 | TRBV28 | . | . | CASISPGAGEDGYTF | TGTGCCAGCATCTCCCCCGGGGCAGGGGAGGATGGCTACACCTTC
TRBJ1-4 | TRBV11-2 | TRBD1 | . | CASSWQGARREKLFF | TGTGCCAGCAGCTGGCAGGGGGCGAGAAGGGAAAAACTGTTTTTT
TRBJ2-7 | TRBV19 | TRBD2 | once | CASSIGGGAYEQYF | TGTGCCAGTAGTATCGGCGGGGGGGCCTACGAGCAGTACTTC
TRBJ1-3 | TRBV9 | . | . | CASSVEPGSAERNTIYF | TGTGCCAGCAGCGTTGAACCTGGTTCAGCCGAGAGAAACACCATATATTTT
TRBJ2-1 | TRBV7-9 | . | . | CASSLTFRFSNEQFF | TGTGCCAGCAGCTTAACATTTAGATTCAGCAATGAGCAGTTCTTC
TRBJ2-1 | TRBV30 | TRBD2 | . | CAWKSIAGGQGVWDEQFF | TGTGCCTGGAAGTCGATAGCGGGAGGCCAGGGGGTCTGGGATGAGCAGTTCTTC
TRBJ2-1 | TRBV29-1 | . | . | CSVKKGAEQFF | TGCAGCGTAAAAAAAGGGGCTGAGCAGTTCTTC
TRBJ1-1 | TRBV7-9 | . | . | CASRSPARVTEAFF | TGTGCCAGCAGGAGTCCGGCCAGGGTCACTGAAGCTTTCTTT
TRBJ2-1 | TRBV7-8 | . | . | CASSLWLSEGTSYNEQFF | TGTGCCAGCAGCTTATGGTTATCAGAGGGGACCTCCTACAATGAGCAGTTCTTC
TRBJ2-5 | TRBV11-2 | TRBD2 | . | CASSLGAGVETQYF | TGTGCCAGCAGCTTGGGAGCGGGAGTAGAGACCCAGTACTTC
TRBJ2-1 | TRBV29-1 | . | once | CSVDEGGVNEQFF | TGCAGCGTTGATGAGGGGGGGGTCAATGAGCAGTTCTTC
TRBJ2-7 | TRBV5-1 | . | . | CASSLGGDSIDYF | TGCGCCAGCAGCTTGGGGGGAGACTCGATTGACTACTTC
TRBJ2-1 | TRBV5-1 | . | . | CASSLDIENEQFF | TGCGCCAGCAGCTTGGATATCGAGAATGAGCAGTTCTTC
TRBJ2-7 | TRBV11-1 | TRBD2 | . | CASSSSRTSYEQYF | TGTGCCAGCAGCTCTTCGAGGACTAGCTACGAGCAGTACTTC
TRBJ2-7 | TRBV29-1 | TRBD1 | . | CSVAMTGASGEQYF | TGCAGCGTTGCTATGACAGGGGCGTCGGGCGAGCAGTACTTC
TRBJ2-7 | TRBV10-2 | TRBD2 | . | CASELAGGRYEQYF | TGCGCCAGCGAACTAGCGGGAGGGAGGTACGAGCAGTACTTC
TRBJ2-7 | TRBV29-1 | . | . | CSVEVGSAYEQYF | TGCAGCGTTGAAGTGGGATCGGCCTACGAGCAGTACTTC
TRBJ2-1 | TRBV11-3 | TRBD2 | . | CASSPEGTSSHEQFF | TGTGCCAGCAGCCCTGAAGGGACTAGCTCCCATGAGCAGTTCTTC
TRBJ2-1 | TRBV5-1 | TRBD2 | . | CASSLDGRAYNEQFF | TGCGCCAGCAGCTTAGACGGGAGGGCGTACAATGAGCAGTTCTTC
TRBJ1-1 | TRBV4-2 | . | once | CASSQVHSNKNTEAFF | TGTGCCAGCAGCCAAGTTCACAGCAACAAGAACACTGAAGCCTTCTTT
TRBJ1-2 | TRBV5-8 | . | few | CASSPRRGFNYGYTF | TGTGCCAGCAGTCCCCGCCGGGGCTTCAACTATGGCTACACCTTC
TRBJ2-3 | TRBV19 | . | . | CASRTGPTDTQYF | TGTGCCAGTAGAACAGGCCCGACAGATACGCAGTATTTT
TRBJ2-5 | TRBV4-1 | . | . | CASSQDSGPIEETQYF | TGCGCCAGCAGCCAAGATTCCGGACCGATTGAAGAGACCCAGTACTTC
TRBJ1-2 | TRBV7-9 | . | once | CASSLGGVVDF | TGTGCCAGCAGCTTAGGTGGTGTGGTGGATTTC
TRBJ2-1 | TRBV19 | . | . | CASKIGRAAGNEQFF | TGTGCCAGTAAGATCGGAAGGGCCGCAGGCAATGAGCAGTTCTTC
TRBJ2-2 | TRBV4-3 | TRBD2 | . | CASSQGTGGRSGELFF | TGCGCCAGCAGCCAAGGGACGGGAGGGCGATCCGGGGAGCTGTTTTTT
TRBJ1-3 | TRBV5-6 | . | . | CASSTYGNTIYF | TGTGCCAGCAGCACTTATGGAAACACCATATATTTT
TRBJ2-2 | TRBV11-2 | TRBD2 | . | CASSLWASGEGTGELFF | TGTGCCAGCAGCTTATGGGCTAGCGGGGAGGGCACCGGGGAGCTGTTTTTT
TRBJ2-5 | TRBV4-2 | TRBD2 | . | CASSPTGTSGRVETQYF | TGTGCCAGCAGCCCTACCGGGACTAGCGGGAGAGTTGAGACCCAGTACTTC
TRBJ1-2 | TRBV19 | . | . | CASSIDVGDGYTF | TGTGCCAGTAGTATAGATGTTGGGGATGGCTACACCTTC
TRBJ1-2 | TRBV28 | . | few | CASSLRLNGYTF | TGTGCCAGCAGTTTACGACTGAATGGCTACACCTTC
TRBJ1-3 | TRBV5-1 | . | . | CASRPGNGGNTIYF | TGCGCCAGCAGGCCAGGGAATGGTGGAAACACCATATATTTT
TRBJ1-1 | TRBV2 | . | few | CASDRSIMNTEAFF | TGTGCCAGCGACAGATCCATCATGAACACTGAAGCTTTCTTT
TRBJ1-1 | TRBV7-9 | TRBD1 | . | CASSSTRDRQLFGEAFF | TGTGCCAGCAGCTCGACCCGGGACAGGCAGTTATTCGGTGAAGCTTTCTTT
TRBJ2-6 | TRBV7-9 | TRBD1 | . | CASEKDRVSGANVLTF | TGTGCCAGCGAGAAAGACAGGGTCTCCGGGGCCAACGTCCTGACTTTC
TRBJ2-1 | TRBV2 | . | . | CASNTEYNEQFF | TGTGCCAGCAACACGGAGTACAATGAGCAGTTCTTC
TRBJ2-3 | TRBV5-4 | TRBD1 | . | CASSLGQGLGTDTQYF | TGTGCCAGCAGCTTGGGACAGGGGTTGGGCACAGATACGCAGTATTTT
TRBJ2-7 | TRBV29-1 | TRBD2 | . | CSAGLAGGYEQYF | TGCAGCGCTGGACTAGCGGGAGGCTACGAGCAGTACTTC
TRBJ1-2 | TRBV30 | . | . | CAWSAVAPGVGYGYTF | TGTGCCTGGAGTGCGGTTGCCCCTGGGGTAGGCTATGGCTACACCTTC
TRBJ2-5 | TRBV18 | TRBD1 | . | CASSPRQGEGETQYF | TGTGCCAGCTCACCGCGACAGGGTGAAGGAGAGACCCAGTACTTC